These 17 T cell receptor beta chains share one sample of origin, sequenced in a study of cytomegalovirus exposure and HLA in healthy donors. It was with 60 Vbeta and 13 Jbeta primers that the PCR ran. Some clones are missing from TCRdb's copy, which holds only in-frame ones; the method was immunoSEQ multiplex PCR. The sample contains some 70,000 clones, over 60% of which appear only once. The sequenced sample consisted of PBMCs. Receptors were obtained from a woman between 50 and 59 years old in good health and CMV-seronegative.

The rearrangement links TRBV7-8 to TRBJ2-5; D possibly corresponds to TRBD1 (6 bases). The V and J ends lost 2 bases and 5 bases respectively, with 12 bases between them. The CDR3 spans 14 residues. Germline V lookup: CDR1 SGHVS, CDR2 FQNEAQ. CDR3 residues: CASSLFQGTETQYF. The CDR3 bases are TGTGCCAGCAGCTTATTCCAGGGGACGGAGACCCAGTACTTC.

J is TRBJ1-4 and V is TRBV10-1; 8 bases are shared with TRBD1. Germline CDR1 WNHNN, CDR2 SYGVQD (reference sequence). V was pared by 8 bases and J by 1 base, with 3 bases of the junction left unmatched. This CDR3 has 14 amino acids. CDR3 region: CASPRGQTNEKLFF. In nucleotides, the CDR3 is TGCGCCAGCCCCAGGGGGCAAACTAATGAAAAACTGTTTTTT.

This rearrangement joins TRBV29-1 to TRBJ2-3; D gene unclear. CDR3 size: 12 residues. Germline-derived CDR1 and CDR2 are SQVTM and ANQGSEA. V gave up 3 bases and J gave up 0 bases, with 4 bases separating them. The chain's CDR3 is CSVDQSTDTQYF. CDR3 coding DNA: TGCAGCGTTGATCAGAGCACAGATACGCAGTATTTT.

The genes are TRBV6-1 and TRBJ1-4; TRBD1 matches 10 bases. This CDR3 has 14 amino acids. After removal of 6 bases from V and 7 bases from J, the junction contained 5 bases not matched to a gene. The V gene's germline CDR1 is MNHNS and CDR2 SASEGT. The CDR3 spells CASRTTGGFEKLFF. Written as DNA, the CDR3 is TGTGCCAGCAGAACGACAGGGGGCTTTGAAAAACTGTTTTTT.

This CDR3 reads CASSHDRGSREQYF. In nucleotides, the CDR3 is TGCGCCAGCAGCCACGACAGGGGTTCTAGGGAGCAGTACTTC. The genes are TRBV5-1 and TRBJ2-7; 8 bases fit TRBD1. Germline assignment: CDR1 SGHRS and CDR2 YFSETQ. CDR3 length equals 14 residues. Trimming removed 4 bases from V and 7 bases from J; junction bases left unmatched: 10.

The V and J genes are TRBV25-1 and TRBJ1-1; TRBD1 aligns across 10 bases. The CDR3 runs 15 residues. Trimming at V came to 3 bases and at J to 4 bases, leaving 5 bases not matched to a gene. Per the germline V gene, CDR1 is MGHDK and CDR2 is SYGVNS. CDR3 loop: CASSDPGQGSTEAFF. Written as DNA, the CDR3 is TGTGCCAGCAGTGACCCGGGACAGGGGAGCACTGAAGCTTTCTTT. Variable domain in full (rest from reference TRBV25-1 and TRBJ1-1): EADIYQTPRYLVIGTGKKITLECSQTMGHDKMYWYQQDPGMELHLIHYSYGVNSTEKGDLSSESTVSRIRTEHFPLTLESARPSHTSQYLCASSDPGQGSTEAFFGQGTRLTVV.

J is TRBJ2-1 and V is TRBV28; 7 bases align to TRBD1. This CDR3 contains 16 residues. V shed 6 bases and J 5 bases; nucleotides not matched to a gene: 13. Germline CDR1 is MDHEN and CDR2 is SYDVKM. The CDR3 loop is CASSSPGTEMNNEQFF. CDR3 coding DNA: TGTGCCAGCAGCTCTCCCGGGACAGAGATGAACAATGAGCAGTTCTTC.

This rearrangement joins TRBV7-2 to TRBJ2-1; the D is unclear. Germline lookup yields CDR1 SGHTA and CDR2 FQGNSA. The CDR3 has 12 amino acids. V dropped 5 bases and J dropped 10 bases, with 12 bases sitting between them. CDR3 protein: CASSLSLVEQFF. The CDR3 bases are TGTGCCAGCAGCCTAAGTCTAGTAGAGCAGTTCTTC.

This clone was counted between two and nine times. The chain links TRBV2 to TRBJ1-2, with 11 positions matching TRBD1. This CDR3 has 16 residues. The J segment lost 1 base and the V segment lost 7 bases, leaving 8 bases of the junction unmatched. Germline-derived CDR1 and CDR2 are SNHLY and FYNNEI. CDR3 nucleotide sequence: TGTGCCAGCATGGGACAGGGGGATAGGGTTAACTATGGCTACACCTTC. Protein sequence: CASMGQGDRVNYGYTF.

The chain uses TRBV5-1 and TRBJ2-3; no clear D. This CDR3 contains 12 residues. Germline loops: CDR1 SGHRS, CDR2 YFSETQ. Between the trimmed V and J ends, which lost 0 bases and 6 bases, there was a span of 5 bases. CDR3 DNA: TGCGCCAGCAGCTTGGGAGTGGATACGCAGTATTTT. Translation gives CASSLGVDTQYF.

The chain employs TRBV27 and TRBJ1-2; no reliable D call. V dropped 1 base and J dropped 9 bases, with 18 bases sitting between them. Germline CDR1 is MNHEY and CDR2 is SMNVEV (reference sequence). The CDR3 is 15 residues long. The DNA for the CDR3 is TGTGCCAGCAGTTTATTGGCGGGGTTGGTGAGCAGCTACACCTTC. Its protein product is CASSLLAGLVSSYTF.

The J gene is TRBJ1-1, the V gene TRBV5-1, with 7 nucleotides matching TRBD1. Germline CDR1 and CDR2: SGHRS and YFSETQ. V trimming: 4 bases; J trimming: 11 bases; junction bases outside the gene matches: 14. There are 14 residues in the CDR3. CDR3 in amino acids: CASSPPGQIRGAFF. CDR3 nucleotides: TGCGCCAGCAGCCCGCCGGGACAGATAAGGGGGGCTTTCTTT.

The chain links TRBV5-6 to TRBJ2-1, with unresolved D. Germline CDR1 is SGHDT and CDR2 is YYEEEE. Trimming pared 4 bases from V and 5 bases from J, leaving 19 bases between. This CDR3 region has 16 residues. The CDR3 sequence: CASSPILIPVDNEQFF. The CDR3 nucleotides are TGTGCCAGCAGCCCAATTCTAATTCCTGTCGACAATGAGCAGTTCTTC.

The V gene is TRBV14, the J gene TRBJ2-1; no clear D. Germline loops: CDR1 SGHDN, CDR2 FVKESK. The CDR3 covers 15 residues. Trimming removed 1 base at V and 4 bases at J, with 11 bases between. The CDR3: CASSQVVGLYNEQFF. The DNA for the CDR3 is TGTGCCAGCAGCCAAGTTGTTGGCCTGTACAATGAGCAGTTCTTC.

V usage is TRBV5-1 and J usage is TRBJ2-7, with D maybe TRBD1 (5 bases). Germline-derived CDR1 and CDR2 are SGHRS and YFSETQ. V was pared by 2 bases and J by 3 bases, with 12 bases between. This CDR3 comprises 14 residues. CDR3 DNA: TGCGCCAGCAGCTTCGGTGACAGCAGCTACGAGCAGTACTTC. Translated, it gives CASSFGDSSYEQYF.

This clone appeared a few times. The chain recombines TRBV29-1 with TRBJ2-1; 9 nucleotides agree with TRBD2. V shed 8 bases and J 12 bases; nucleotides not matched to a gene: 17. This CDR3 is 14 amino acids long. Germline assignment: CDR1 SQVTM and CDR2 ANQGSEA. CDR3 region: CSLEGLAGEAGQFF. The CDR3, as DNA: TGCAGCCTGGAGGGATTAGCGGGGGAAGCGGGGCAGTTCTTC.

The sample holds one count of this clone. The V call is TRBV18, the J call TRBJ2-7; 8 bases line up with TRBD2. The germline gives CDR1 KGHSH, CDR2 LQKENI. There are 14 residues in the CDR3. Trimming took 4 bases from V and 0 from J; bases not matched to a gene: 2. CDR3 bases: TGTGCCAGCTCACTCGGGGGGGCCTCCTACGAGCAGTACTTC. Translation gives CASSLGGASYEQYF.